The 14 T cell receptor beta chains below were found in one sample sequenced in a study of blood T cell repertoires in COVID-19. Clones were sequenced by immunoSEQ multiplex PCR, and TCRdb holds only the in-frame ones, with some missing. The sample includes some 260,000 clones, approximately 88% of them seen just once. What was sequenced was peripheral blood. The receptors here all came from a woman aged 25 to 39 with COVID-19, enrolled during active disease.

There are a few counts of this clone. CDR3: CASSVAGGADEKLFF. In DNA form, the CDR3 reads TGTGCCAGCAGCGTAGCTGGGGGGGCTGATGAAAAACTGTTTTTT. This chain joins TRBV9 and TRBJ1-4; a weak D match, TRBD1 (6 bases). This CDR3 has 15 residues. Germline-derived CDR1 and CDR2 are SGDLS and YYNGEE. The germline V and J ends were trimmed by 0 bases and 6 bases, with 12 bases remaining between them.

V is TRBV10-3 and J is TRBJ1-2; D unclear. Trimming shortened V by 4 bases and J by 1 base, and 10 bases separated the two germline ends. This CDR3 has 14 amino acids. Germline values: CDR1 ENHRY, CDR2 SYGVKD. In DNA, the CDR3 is TGTGCCATCAGTGCTGGCGGCAGTAACTATGGCTACACCTTC. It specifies CAISAGGSNYGYTF.

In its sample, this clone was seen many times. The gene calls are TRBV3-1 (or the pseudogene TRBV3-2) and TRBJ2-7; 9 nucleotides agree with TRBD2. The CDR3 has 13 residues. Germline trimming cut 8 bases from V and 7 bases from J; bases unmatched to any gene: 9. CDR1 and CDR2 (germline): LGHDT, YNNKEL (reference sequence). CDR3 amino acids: CASFLAGRGEQYV. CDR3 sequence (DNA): TGTGCCAGCTTTCTAGCGGGGCGAGGGGAGCAGTACGTC.

For the CDR3, the DNA is TGTGCCAGCAGTGACGCAGGGTTTGGCTACACCTTC. Its protein is CASSDAGFGYTF. The chain couples TRBV9 to TRBJ1-2, with D possibly matching TRBD1 (5 bases). V was clipped by 5 bases and J by 7 bases, with 12 bases between them. This CDR3 contains 12 residues. Per the germline V gene, CDR1 is SGDLS and CDR2 is YYNGEE.

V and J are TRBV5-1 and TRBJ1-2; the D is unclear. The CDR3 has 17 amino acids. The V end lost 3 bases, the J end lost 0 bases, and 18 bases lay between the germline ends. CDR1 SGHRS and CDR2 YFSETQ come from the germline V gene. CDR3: CASSSAPNIEANYGYTF. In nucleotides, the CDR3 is TGCGCCAGCAGCTCAGCCCCAAATATAGAGGCTAACTATGGCTACACCTTC.

CDR3 in amino acids: CASSPQRGTTGELFF. In DNA form, the CDR3 reads TGTGCCAGCTCACCCCAGCGGGGGACCACCGGGGAGCTGTTTTTT. V gene TRBV18 combines with J gene TRBJ2-2, with TRBD2 identical over 8 bases. Germline CDR1 and CDR2: KGHSH and LQKENI. CDR3 length: 15 amino acids. V shed 3 bases and J 4 bases; nucleotides not matched to a gene: 4.

The CDR3 loop reads CASSLAGGRHRSGANVLTF. Written as DNA, the CDR3 is TGTGCCAGCAGCTTAGCTGGGGGCCGCCACCGCTCTGGGGCCAACGTCCTGACTTTC. The genes are TRBV7-6 and TRBJ2-6, with D perhaps matching TRBD1 (6 bases). Between the trimmed V and J ends, which lost 0 bases and 0 bases, there was a span of 15 bases. The CDR3 extends over 19 amino acids. CDR1 and CDR2 (germline): SGHVS, FNYEAQ. The complete variable domain, with remaining parts taken from reference TRBV7-6 and TRBJ2-6, reads GAGVSQSPRYKVTKRGQDVALRCDPISGHVSLYWYRQALGQGPEFLTYFNYEAQQDKSGLPNDRFSAERPEGSISTLTIQRTEQRDSAMYRCASSLAGGRHRSGANVLTFGAGSRLTVL.

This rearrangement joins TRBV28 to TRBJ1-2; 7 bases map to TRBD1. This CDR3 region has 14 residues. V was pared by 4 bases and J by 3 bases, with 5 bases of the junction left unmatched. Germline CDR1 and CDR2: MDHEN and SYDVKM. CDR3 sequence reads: CASSSPQGHYGYTF. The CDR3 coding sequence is TGTGCCAGCAGTTCCCCACAGGGGCACTATGGCTACACCTTC.

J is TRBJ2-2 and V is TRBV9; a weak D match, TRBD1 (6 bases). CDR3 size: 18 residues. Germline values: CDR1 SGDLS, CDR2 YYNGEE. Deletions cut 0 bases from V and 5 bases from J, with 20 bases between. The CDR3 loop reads CASSVGLLRSGVTGELFF. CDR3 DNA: TGTGCCAGCAGCGTAGGGCTCCTCAGGTCAGGGGTGACCGGGGAGCTGTTTTTT.

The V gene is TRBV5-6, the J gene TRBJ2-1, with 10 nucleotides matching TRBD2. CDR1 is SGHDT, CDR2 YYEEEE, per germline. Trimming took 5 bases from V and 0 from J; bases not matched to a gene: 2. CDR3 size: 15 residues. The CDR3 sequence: CASSSSGSSYNEQFF. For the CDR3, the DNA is TGTGCCAGCAGTTCTAGCGGGAGCTCCTACAATGAGCAGTTCTTC.

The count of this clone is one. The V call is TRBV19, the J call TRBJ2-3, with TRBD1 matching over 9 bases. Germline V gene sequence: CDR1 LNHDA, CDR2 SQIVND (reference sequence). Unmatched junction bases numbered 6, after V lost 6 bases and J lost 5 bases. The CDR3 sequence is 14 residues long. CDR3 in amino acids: CASRETGGGDTQYF. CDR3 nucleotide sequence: TGTGCCAGTAGGGAGACAGGGGGGGGAGATACGCAGTATTTT.

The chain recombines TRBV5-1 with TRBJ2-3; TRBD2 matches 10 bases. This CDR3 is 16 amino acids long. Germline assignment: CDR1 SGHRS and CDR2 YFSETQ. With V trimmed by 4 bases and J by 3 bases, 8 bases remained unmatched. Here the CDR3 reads CASSPLAGGLTDTQYF. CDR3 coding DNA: TGCGCCAGCAGCCCCTTAGCGGGAGGATTAACAGATACGCAGTATTTT.

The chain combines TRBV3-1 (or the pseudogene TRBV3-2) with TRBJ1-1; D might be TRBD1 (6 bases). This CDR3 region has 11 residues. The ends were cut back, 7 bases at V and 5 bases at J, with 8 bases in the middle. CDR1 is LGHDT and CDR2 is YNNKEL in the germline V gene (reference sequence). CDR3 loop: CASKGGTEAFF. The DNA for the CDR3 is TGTGCCAGCAAAGGGGGAACTGAAGCTTTCTTT.

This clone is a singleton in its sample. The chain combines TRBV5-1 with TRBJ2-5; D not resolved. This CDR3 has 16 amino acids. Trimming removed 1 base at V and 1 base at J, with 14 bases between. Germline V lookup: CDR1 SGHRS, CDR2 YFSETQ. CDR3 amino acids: CASSLSGQTIQETQYF. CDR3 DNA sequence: TGCGCCAGCAGCTTGTCGGGTCAGACGATCCAAGAGACCCAGTACTTC.